Below, 10 T cell receptor beta chains from the same sample are listed, as sequenced in a study of T cells after yellow fever vaccination. MiXCR, run by TCRdb on the 5' RACE reads, gives a single entry per CDR3 protein. Seen here are roughly 250,000 distinct CDR3 sequences, 10% to 15% observed once, and the top ten hold 0.45% to 0.65%. Sequenced material: CD4+ T cells sorted from PBMCs, taken 45 days after the yellow fever booster vaccination. The source is a man younger than 40 who received the YFV17D yellow fever vaccine.

This clonotype was found a few times. The V gene is TRBV29-1, the J gene TRBJ2-5, with D possibly matching TRBD1 (5 bases). This CDR3 has 13 amino acids. Germline V lookup: CDR1 SQVTM, CDR2 ANQGSEA. V gave up 6 bases and J gave up 5 bases, with 16 bases separating them. CDR3 protein: CSVLRVIGETQYF. In DNA, the CDR3 is TGCAGCGTACTCAGGGTTATTGGGGAGACCCAGTACTTC.

This clonotype was found a few times. This rearrangement joins TRBV4-3 to TRBJ2-5; 8 bases fit TRBD1. The germline gives CDR1 LGHNA, CDR2 YSLEER. Trimming removed 3 bases from V and 7 bases from J; junction bases left unmatched: 4. The CDR3 loop spans 13 amino acids. CDR3 sequence reads: CASSQTDRATQYF. The CDR3 nucleotides read TGCGCCAGCAGCCAGACGGACAGGGCGACCCAGTACTTC.

Note on this clonotype: A much more abundant neighbour one base away suggests this may be a read error. The chain has TRBV2 and TRBJ2-1; no reliable D call. Germline CDR1 is SNHLY and CDR2 is FYNNEI. CDR3 length equals 11 residues. This CDR3 reads CDSTAGWEQFF. CDR3 bases: TGTGACAGCACCGCCGGTTGGGAGCAGTTCTTC.

The CDR3 is CASSSNSGLNTDTQYF. In DNA, the CDR3 is TGTGCCAGCAGTAGCAATAGCGGGCTGAACACAGATACGCAGTATTTT. This chain uses TRBV28 with TRBJ2-3; 7 bases agree with TRBD2. V gave up 5 bases and J gave up 2 bases; unmatched junction bases: 10. Germline lookup yields CDR1 MDHEN and CDR2 SYDVKM. This CDR3 has 16 residues.

This clonotype was counted between two and nine times. The V call is TRBV7-2, the J call TRBJ2-1; D may correspond to TRBD1 or TRBD2 (6 bases each). Trimming took off 2 bases at V and 9 bases at J, with 14 bases between the two ends. Germline CDR1 SGHTA, CDR2 FQGNSA. The CDR3 is 14 amino acids. CDR3 sequence: CASSLRSGAPEQFF. The CDR3 DNA sequence: TGTGCCAGCAGCTTACGATCGGGGGCGCCTGAGCAGTTCTTC. The whole variable domain, remainder taken from reference TRBV7-2 and TRBJ2-1, is GAGVSQSPSNKVTEKGKDVELRCDPISGHTALYWYRQSLGQGLEFLIYFQGNSAPDKSGLPSDRFSAERTGGSVSTLTIQRTQQEDSAVYLCASSLRSGAPEQFFGPGTRLTVL.

This clonotype showed up just a few times. The gene calls are TRBV7-9 and TRBJ1-1; D call uncertain. V was pared by 7 bases and J by 3 bases, with 12 bases between. This CDR3 is built from 13 residues. The germline CDR1 and CDR2 sequences are SEHNR and FQNEAQ (reference sequence). The CDR3 DNA is TGTGCCAGCAACCAGGTCGGCTACACTGAAGCTTTCTTT. Amino acids: CASNQVGYTEAFF.

This clonotype was recorded a few times. The chain recombines TRBV20-1 with TRBJ2-7; 7 bases line up with TRBD1. This CDR3 comprises 15 residues. Germline trimming cut 6 bases from V and 0 bases from J; bases unmatched to any gene: 11. Germline CDR1 is DFQATT and CDR2 is SNEGSKA (reference sequence). The CDR3 sequence: CSAPRPDRSSYEQYF. CDR3 DNA: TGCAGTGCGCCCAGACCGGACAGGAGCTCCTACGAGCAGTACTTC.

This clonotype was observed at least ten times. The chain recombines TRBV30 with TRBJ2-7; a weak D match, TRBD1 (6 bases). CDR3 length equals 14 residues. Trimming left V 5 bases short and J 0 bases short, with 14 bases between. The germline CDR1 and CDR2 sequences are GTSNPN and SVGIG (reference sequence). The DNA for the CDR3 is TGTGCCTGGCACGGGGCAGGGGCCTCCTACGAGCAGTACTTC. Translating gives CAWHGAGASYEQYF.

This clonotype came up a few times. The chain is built from TRBV12-3 or TRBV12-4 and TRBJ1-6, with TRBD1 matching over 7 bases. V gave up 10 bases and J gave up 6 bases; unmatched junction bases: 6. The CDR3 consists of 13 residues. CDR3 loop: CATLGTANSPLHF. In DNA form, the CDR3 reads TGTGCCACGTTAGGGACAGCTAATTCACCCCTCCACTTT.

The chain couples TRBV29-1 to TRBJ2-5; 13 nucleotides agree with TRBD2. Losses at the gene ends were 0 bases for V and 7 bases for J; bases not matched to a gene: 11. CDR1 SQVTM and CDR2 ANQGSEA come from the germline V gene. The CDR3 is made up of 17 amino acids. CDR3 loop: CSVEEGGLAGAGGTQYF. In DNA, the CDR3 is TGCAGCGTTGAAGAGGGCGGACTAGCGGGAGCTGGGGGGACCCAGTACTTC. The variable domain in full, completed from reference TRBV29-1 and TRBJ2-5, reads SAVISQKPSRDICQRGTSLTIQCQVDSQVTMMFWYRQQPGQSLTLIATANQGSEATYESGFVIDKFPISRPNLTFSTLTVSNMSPEDSSIYLCSVEEGGLAGAGGTQYFGPGTRLLVL.